The 13 T cell receptor beta chains below were found in one sample sequenced in a study of CD8+ T cells in alopecia areata. Documented treatment: oral pan-JAK inhibitor, 5-10 mg twice daily. RNA was extracted and reverse transcribed into cDNA as the sequencing template. This table comes from immunoSEQ multiplex PCR, and its TCRdb copy is limited to in-frame clones, with some not included. The data hold about 180,000 clones, with 50% to 65% observed a single time. This sample comprised CD8+ T cells sorted from blood, obtained at week 24, from a patient treated with tofacitinib. Receptors originate from a human donor with alopecia areata.

The chain combines TRBV7-9 with TRBJ1-1; 7 nucleotides match TRBD1. The V and J ends lost 3 bases and 0 bases, in that order; junction bases with no gene match: 4. Germline CDR1 SEHNR, CDR2 FQNEAQ (reference sequence). The CDR3 covers 15 residues. The CDR3 region has the DNA TGTGCCAGCAGCTTTTCGACAGGGATGAACACTGAAGCTTTCTTT. This codes for CASSFSTGMNTEAFF. Full variable domain (remainder filled in from reference TRBV7-9 and TRBJ1-1): DTGVSQNPRHKITKRGQNVTFRCDPISEHNRLYWYRQTLGQGPEFLTYFQNEAQLEKSRLLSDRFSAERPKGSFSTLEIQRTEQGDSAMYLCASSFSTGMNTEAFFGQGTRLTVV.

This clone turned up a few times. This chain uses TRBV5-6 with TRBJ1-5; D gene ambiguous. Trimming removed 0 bases from V and 5 bases from J, with 12 bases in between. This CDR3 contains 15 residues. CDR1 is SGHDT and CDR2 is YYEEEE in the germline V gene. The CDR3 spells CASSLEGSPYQPQHF. Here the CDR3 DNA reads TGTGCCAGCAGCTTGGAGGGCTCACCTTATCAGCCCCAGCATTTT.

The chain is built from TRBV19 and TRBJ1-2; D call uncertain. The length of the CDR3 is 13 residues. V was cut by 3 bases and J by 4 bases, with 9 bases left in between. Germline lookup yields CDR1 LNHDA and CDR2 SQIVND (reference sequence). The CDR3 nucleotides are TGTGCCAGTAGTATTCCTACCGGCTATGGCTACACCTTC. Amino acids: CASSIPTGYGYTF.

This clone was observed a handful of times. The gene calls are TRBV9 and TRBJ1-2; TRBD1 matches 7 bases. The CDR3 is 16 amino acids. The V gene end was trimmed by 0 bases and the J gene end by 0 bases; junction bases not matched to a gene: 5. Germline V gene lookup returns CDR1 SGDLS and CDR2 YYNGEE. CDR3 sequence: CASSVAGGQTNYGYTF. CDR3 sequence (DNA): TGTGCCAGCAGCGTAGCGGGGGGACAGACTAACTATGGCTACACCTTC.

The chain has TRBV13 and TRBJ2-1; D is perhaps TRBD2 (6 bases). This CDR3 comprises 14 residues. Trimming removed 3 bases from V and 8 bases from J, with 14 bases in between. From germline, CDR1 is PRHDT and CDR2 FYEKMQ (reference sequence). The chain's CDR3 is CASSLSLATHEQFF. In DNA form, the CDR3 reads TGTGCCAGCAGCTTGTCACTAGCAACCCATGAGCAGTTCTTC.

This chain links TRBV30 with TRBJ2-2, with 9 bases lining up with TRBD2. Germline loops: CDR1 GTSNPN, CDR2 SVGIG (reference sequence). V dropped 8 bases and J dropped 0; count of bases not matched to a gene: 10. The CDR3 has 16 residues. CDR3 region: CAGQTEREANTGELFF. As DNA, the CDR3 is TGTGCCGGGCAGACTGAGCGGGAGGCGAACACCGGGGAGCTGTTTTTT.

This chain connects TRBV4-1 to TRBJ2-1; D is unclear. V shed 0 bases and J shed 4 bases, with 7 bases lying between them. The CDR3 consists of 14 residues. CDR1 and CDR2 (germline): MGHRA, YSYEKL. CDR3 region: CASSQDGNYNEQFF. The CDR3 DNA is TGCGCCAGCAGCCAAGACGGCAATTACAATGAGCAGTTCTTC.

This clone was seen a few times. The chain uses TRBV9 and TRBJ1-2; D is perhaps TRBD1 (5 bases). From germline, CDR1 is SGDLS and CDR2 YYNGEE. The CDR3 is 15 residues long. V was trimmed by 4 bases and J by 6 bases, leaving 19 bases between them. CDR3 protein: CASSPIGTAEHGYTF. Here the CDR3 DNA reads TGTGCCAGCAGCCCCATAGGGACCGCCGAACATGGCTACACCTTC.

This clone appeared many times. The rearrangement joins TRBV6-5 to TRBJ2-1; D may be TRBD1 or TRBD2 (5 bases each). CDR3 length: 13 residues. Germline CDR1 is MNHEY and CDR2 is SVGAGI. V lost 2 bases to trimming and J lost 9 bases, with 11 bases between them. CDR3 sequence: CASSYSRAGEQFF. The CDR3 region has the DNA TGTGCCAGCAGTTACAGCAGGGCGGGTGAGCAGTTCTTC.

This clone was seen a few times. The V gene is TRBV6-5, the J gene TRBJ2-1; D is uncertain. V dropped 2 bases and J dropped 10 bases, with 12 bases sitting between them. The length of the CDR3 is 13 residues. In germline, CDR1 is MNHEY, CDR2 SVGAGI. The CDR3 loop is CASSYTNLEEQFF. In DNA form, the CDR3 reads TGTGCCAGCAGTTACACAAACCTGGAGGAGCAGTTCTTC.

The V and J genes are TRBV27 and TRBJ1-5; TRBD1 is a possible D gene (5 bases). CDR1 is MNHEY, CDR2 SMNVEV, per germline (reference sequence). The CDR3 covers 16 residues. V lost 4 bases and J 2 bases, leaving 15 bases between the germline ends. Here the CDR3 DNA reads TGTGCCAGCAGTTCTCTCCAGGGAGATGGCAATCAGCCCCAGCATTTT. Protein sequence: CASSSLQGDGNQPQHF.

This clone was picked up a small number of times. The gene calls are TRBV7-9 and TRBJ2-7, with a weak D call TRBD2 (6 bases). This CDR3 spans 13 amino acids. Germline CDR1 is SEHNR and CDR2 is FQNEAQ (reference sequence). With 4 bases removed from V and 6 bases from J, the gap between germline ends came to 13 bases. CDR3 sequence (DNA): TGTGCCAGCAGCTCGGCGAAGGGACTCGAGCAGTACTTC. It encodes CASSSAKGLEQYF.

Worth noting for this clone: The sample contains more than one DNA sequence encoding this CDR3. In DNA, the CDR3 is TGCGCCAGCAGCCAAGGGGGCAGCTCCTACAATGAGCAGTTCTTC. Amino acids: CASSQGGSSYNEQFF. V is TRBV4-3 and J is TRBJ2-1, with TRBD1 as a possible D gene (5 bases). Germline V lookup: CDR1 LGHNA, CDR2 YSLEER. Between the trimmed V and J ends, which lost 1 base and 0 bases, there was a span of 7 bases. The CDR3 contains 15 residues.